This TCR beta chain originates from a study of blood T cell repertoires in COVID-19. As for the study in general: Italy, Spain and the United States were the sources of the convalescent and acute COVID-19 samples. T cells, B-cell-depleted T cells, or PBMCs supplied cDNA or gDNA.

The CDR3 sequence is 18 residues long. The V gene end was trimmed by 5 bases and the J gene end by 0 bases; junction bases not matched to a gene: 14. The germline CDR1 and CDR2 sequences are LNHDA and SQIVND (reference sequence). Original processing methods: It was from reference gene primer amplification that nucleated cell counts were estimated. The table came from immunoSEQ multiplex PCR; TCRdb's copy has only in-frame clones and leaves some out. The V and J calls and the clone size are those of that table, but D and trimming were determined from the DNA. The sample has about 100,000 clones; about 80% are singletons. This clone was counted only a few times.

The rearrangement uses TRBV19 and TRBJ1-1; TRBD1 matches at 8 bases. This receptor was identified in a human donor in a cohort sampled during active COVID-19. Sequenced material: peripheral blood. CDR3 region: CASSPRQGFAIMNTEAFF. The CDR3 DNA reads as TGTGCCAGTAGTCCTCGACAGGGGTTCGCGATAATGAACACTGAAGCTTTCTTT. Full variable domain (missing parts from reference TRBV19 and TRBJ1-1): DGGITQSPKYLFRKEGQNVTLSCEQNLNHDAMYWYRQDPGQGLRLIYYSQIVNDFQKGDIAEGYSVSREKKESFPLTVTSAQKNPTAFYLCASSPRQGFAIMNTEAFFGQGTRLTVV.